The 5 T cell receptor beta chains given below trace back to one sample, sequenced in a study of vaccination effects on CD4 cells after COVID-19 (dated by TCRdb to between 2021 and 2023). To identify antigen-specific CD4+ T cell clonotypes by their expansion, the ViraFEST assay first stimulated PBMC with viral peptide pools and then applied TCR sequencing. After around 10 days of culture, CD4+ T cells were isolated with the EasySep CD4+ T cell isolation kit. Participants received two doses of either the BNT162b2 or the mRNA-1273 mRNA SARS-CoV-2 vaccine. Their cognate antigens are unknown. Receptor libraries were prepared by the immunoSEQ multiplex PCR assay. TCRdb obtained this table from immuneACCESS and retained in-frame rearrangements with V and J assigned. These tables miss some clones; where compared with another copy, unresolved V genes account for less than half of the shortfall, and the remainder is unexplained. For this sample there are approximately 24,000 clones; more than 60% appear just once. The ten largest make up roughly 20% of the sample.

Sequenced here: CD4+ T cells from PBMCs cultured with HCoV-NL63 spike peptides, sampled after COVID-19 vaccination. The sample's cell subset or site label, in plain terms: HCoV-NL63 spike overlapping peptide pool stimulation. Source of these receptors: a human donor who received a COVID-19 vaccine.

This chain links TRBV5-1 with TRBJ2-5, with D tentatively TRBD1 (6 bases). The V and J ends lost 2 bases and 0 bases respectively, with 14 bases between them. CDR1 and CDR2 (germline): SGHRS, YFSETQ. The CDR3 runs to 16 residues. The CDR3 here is CASSLQGRPNQETQYF. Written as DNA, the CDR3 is TGCGCCAGCAGCTTACAGGGACGGCCTAACCAAGAGACCCAGTACTTC. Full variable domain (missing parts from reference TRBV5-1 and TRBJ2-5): KAGVTQTPRYLIKTRGQQVTLSCSPISGHRSVSWYQQTPGQGLQFLFEYFSETQRNKGNFPGRFSGRQFSNSRSEMNVSTLELGDSALYLCASSLQGRPNQETQYFGPGTRLLVL.

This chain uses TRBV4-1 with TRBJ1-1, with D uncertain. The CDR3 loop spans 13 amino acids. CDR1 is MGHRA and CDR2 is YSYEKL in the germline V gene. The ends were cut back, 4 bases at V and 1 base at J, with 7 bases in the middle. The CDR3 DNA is TGCGCCAGCAGCCGCCTACCGAACACTGAAGCTTTCTTT. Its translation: CASSRLPNTEAFF.

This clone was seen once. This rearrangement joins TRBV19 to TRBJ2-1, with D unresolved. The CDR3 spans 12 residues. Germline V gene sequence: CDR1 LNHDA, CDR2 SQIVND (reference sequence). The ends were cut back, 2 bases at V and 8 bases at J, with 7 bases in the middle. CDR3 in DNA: TGTGCCAGTAGTATATTGGGCGATGAGCAGTTCTTC. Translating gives CASSILGDEQFF.

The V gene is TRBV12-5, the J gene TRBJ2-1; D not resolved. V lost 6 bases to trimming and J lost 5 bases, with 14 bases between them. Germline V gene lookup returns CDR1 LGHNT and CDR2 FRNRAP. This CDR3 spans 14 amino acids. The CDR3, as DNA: TGTGCTAGTGGAAAGGAATATCGCCACAATGAGCAGTTCTTC. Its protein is CASGKEYRHNEQFF.

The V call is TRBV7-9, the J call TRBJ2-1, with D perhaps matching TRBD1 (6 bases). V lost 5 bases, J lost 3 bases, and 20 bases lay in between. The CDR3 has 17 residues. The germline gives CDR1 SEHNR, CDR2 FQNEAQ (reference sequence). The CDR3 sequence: CASSRGETGRVYNEQFF. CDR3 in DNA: TGTGCCAGCAGCAGAGGAGAAACAGGGCGAGTCTACAATGAGCAGTTCTTC.